This T cell receptor beta chain was obtained from a study of T cells in Graves' hyperthyroidism and ophthalmopathy. Study background: Once the initial diagnosis was made, peripheral blood was obtained before any treatment.

In this sample, this clonotype turned up many times. Its antigen is unknown. Study-wide points: It was a median around 6 months before onset that the model predicted ophthalmopathy.

Amplified TCR beta CDR3 regions derived from RNA transcripts. The TCR CDR3 was amplified in a first-round RT-PCR using the HTBI primer set. MiXCR, run by TCRdb on the multiplex PCR reads, gives a single entry per CDR3 protein. This sample yields fewer than 600,000 distinct CDR3 sequences, of which about an eighth are seen a single time; around a sixth belongs to the top ten. Cells are PBMCs isolated from around 10 ml of fresh blood. The CDR3 loop spans 11 amino acids. Trimming removed 7 bases at V and 9 bases at J, with 10 bases between. The sequence was collected from a woman aged 18-29 years with Graves' hyperthyroidism. The V and J genes are TRBV12-3 or TRBV12-4 and TRBJ1-3; D is undetermined. Source material: blood. This CDR3 is CASTRSGTIYF. Here the CDR3 DNA reads TGTGCCAGCACCCGAAGTGGCACCATATATTTT.